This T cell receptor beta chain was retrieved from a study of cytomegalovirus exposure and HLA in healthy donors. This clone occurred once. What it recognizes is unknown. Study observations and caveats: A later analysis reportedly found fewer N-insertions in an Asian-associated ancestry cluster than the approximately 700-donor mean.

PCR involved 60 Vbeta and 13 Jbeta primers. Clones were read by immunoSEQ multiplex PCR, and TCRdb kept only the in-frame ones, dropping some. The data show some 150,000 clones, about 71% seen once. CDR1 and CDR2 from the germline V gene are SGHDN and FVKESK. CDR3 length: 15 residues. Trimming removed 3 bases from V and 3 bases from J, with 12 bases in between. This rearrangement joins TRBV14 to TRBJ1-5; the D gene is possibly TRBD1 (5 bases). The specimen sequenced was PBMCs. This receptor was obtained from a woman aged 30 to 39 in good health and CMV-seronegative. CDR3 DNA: TGTGCCAGCAGCCAGGGGGGAAGGAACAATCAGCCCCAGCATTTT. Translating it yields CASSQGGRNNQPQHF.